In this sample, the clone carrying this T cell receptor (beta chain) turned up once. No antigen is known for it. The data originate from a study of T cells after posttransplantation cyclophosphamide. Points from the study as a whole: Later post-transplant blood repertoires were often dominated by donor CD8+ memory clones.

Cells defined as naive were viable CD3+CD4+ or CD3+CD8+ and CCR7+CD45RA+CD45RO-CD95-CD27+CD28+. The repertoire was sequenced with immunoSEQ multiplex PCR; TCRdb's copy has only in-frame clones and lacks some. Among under 35,000 clones listed, under 95% were seen once. This CDR3 has 14 residues. Per the germline V gene, CDR1 is SGHDT and CDR2 is YYEEEE. V was pared by 4 bases and J by 4 bases, with 6 bases of the junction left unmatched. This sequence joins TRBV5-6 and TRBJ1-2, with 8 bases lining up with TRBD1. Source material: naive CD4+ T cells sorted from PBMCs. The clonotype originates from a woman aged 55-70 years in good health, CMV-negative, and a related stem cell transplant donor. CDR3 sequence: CASSPRQGTYGYTF. The CDR3 nucleotides are TGTGCCAGCAGCCCGAGACAGGGGACCTATGGCTACACCTTC. Combining the CDR3 with reference TRBV5-6 and TRBJ1-2 gives the whole variable domain DAGVTQSPTHLIKTRGQQVTLRCSPKSGHDTVSWYQQALGQGPQFIFQYYEEEERQRGNFPDRFSGHQFPNYSSELNVNALLLGDSALYLCASSPRQGTYGYTFGSGTRLTVV.